What follows are 24 T cell receptor beta chains derived from one specimen sequenced in a study of siplizumab effects on memory and regulatory T cells. This table comes from immunoSEQ multiplex PCR, and its TCRdb copy is limited to in-frame clones, with some not included. The sample has under 140,000 clones; roughly 92% are singletons. The sequenced material came from CD4+ T cells sorted from blood. All receptors derive from a human donor in good health.

On this clone: The same CDR3 arises from other DNA sequences in this sample as well. The rearrangement links TRBV5-1 to TRBJ2-5, with D perhaps TRBD2 (5 bases). Trimming took 4 bases from V and 3 from J, leaving 7 bases between them. CDR1 is SGHRS and CDR2 is YFSETQ in the germline V gene. CDR3 length: 12 residues. CDR3: CASSLGEETQYF. The CDR3 region has the DNA TGCGCCAGCAGCCTGGGAGAAGAGACCCAGTACTTC.

Remarks on this clone: Germline and junction disagree at one end, which may indicate a read error. The genes are TRBV2 and TRBJ2-2; the match to TRBD2 covers 7 bases. Germline CDR1 is SNHLY and CDR2 is FYNNEI. The CDR3 contains 16 residues. The CDR3 nucleotides are TGTGCCAGCAGCGAAGGCCTAGCGGAGAACACCGGGGAGCTGTTTTTT. Its protein product is CASSEGLAENTGELFF. Full variable domain (outside the CDR3, taken from reference TRBV2 and TRBJ2-2): EPEVTQTPSHQVTQMGQEVILRCVPISNHLYFYWYRQILGQKVEFLVSFYNNEISEKSEIFDDQFSVERPDGSNFTLKIRSTKLEDSAMYFCASSEGLAENTGELFFGEGSRLTVL.

This clone showed up just once. The rearrangement links TRBV27 to TRBJ1-2; 7 bases fit TRBD1. Per the germline V gene, CDR1 is MNHEY and CDR2 is SMNVEV (reference sequence). The CDR3 sequence is 15 residues long. V lost 2 bases and J lost 2; bases outside the gene matches: 5. In nucleotides, the CDR3 is TGTGCCAGCAGTTTAGGTACAGGGGCAAACTATGGCTACACCTTC. The encoded protein is CASSLGTGANYGYTF.

This CDR3 reads CASSLWSLGNTQYF. In DNA form, the CDR3 reads TGTGCCAGCAGCTTGTGGTCTCTCGGGAATACGCAGTATTTT. The rearrangement joins TRBV5-8 to TRBJ2-3, with D tentatively TRBD2 (5 bases). Trimming pared 1 base from V and 7 bases from J, leaving 13 bases between. This CDR3 is built from 14 residues. Germline CDR1 SGHTS, CDR2 YDEGEE.

A note on this clone: The junction and the germline gene differ at one end; a read error may be behind it. The chain joins TRBV19 to TRBJ2-3, with D possibly matching TRBD2 (7 bases). Per the germline V gene, CDR1 is LNHDA and CDR2 is SQIVND (reference sequence). CDR3 length equals 14 residues. DNA of the CDR3: TGTGCCAGTAGTATAACGGGGGGCCCAGATACGCTGTATTTT. Protein product: CASSITGGPDTLYF.

The genes are TRBV6-1 and TRBJ2-7; perhaps D is TRBD1 or TRBD2 (5 bases each). The ends were cut back, 4 bases at V and 0 bases at J, with 13 bases in the middle. The CDR3 totals 15 residues. Germline V gene sequence: CDR1 MNHNS, CDR2 SASEGT. CDR3 protein: CASSVGEVYSYEQYF. In DNA, the CDR3 is TGTGCCAGCAGTGTGGGGGAAGTCTACTCCTACGAGCAGTACTTC.

This sequence joins TRBV19 and TRBJ1-2; TRBD1 matches at 8 bases. The CDR3 runs 17 residues. Germline lookup yields CDR1 LNHDA and CDR2 SQIVND (reference sequence). The J segment lost 5 bases and the V segment lost 5 bases, leaving 16 bases of the junction unmatched. CDR3 amino acids: CASSGGDRQGQRYGYTF. The CDR3 nucleotides are TGTGCCAGTAGTGGAGGGGACAGACAGGGGCAGAGGTATGGCTACACCTTC.

The rearrangement links TRBV6-5 to TRBJ1-6, with D perhaps matching TRBD1 (6 bases). The length of the CDR3 is 13 residues. Germline loops: CDR1 MNHEY, CDR2 SVGAGI. V lost 8 bases and J lost 6, with 11 bases in between. Here the CDR3 DNA reads TGTGCCAGCGGTAGGACAGCTAATTCACCCCTCCACTTT. This sequence encodes CASGRTANSPLHF.

The genes are TRBV19 and TRBJ2-2, with TRBD1 matching over 9 bases. In germline, CDR1 is LNHDA, CDR2 SQIVND (reference sequence). With V trimmed by 5 bases and J by 5 bases, 6 bases remained unmatched. The CDR3 has 15 residues. The CDR3, as DNA: TGTGCCAGTAGTGACAGGGGGTTGTGGACCGGGGAGCTGTTTTTT. Translated: CASSDRGLWTGELFF.

The V call is TRBV5-1, the J call TRBJ2-2, with 7 bases aligning to TRBD1. V lost 6 bases to trimming and J lost 1 base; unmatched junction nucleotides: 9. The CDR3 covers 16 residues. Germline CDR1 SGHRS, CDR2 YFSETQ. CDR3 sequence (DNA): TGCGCCAGCATCCTAGACAGGGTGGAGAACACCGGGGAGCTGTTTTTT. Its protein is CASILDRVENTGELFF.

As to this clone: Mismatch with germline at one junction end may stem from a read error. CDR3 nucleotides: TGTGCCATCAGTGAAATATTGAAGACTGAAGCTTTCTTT. Its protein is CAISEILKTEAFF. The gene calls are TRBV10-3 and TRBJ1-1, with unresolved D. The V gene's germline CDR1 is ENHRY and CDR2 SYGVKD. The CDR3 is made up of 13 amino acids.

Worth noting for this clone: Since the CDR3 does not end with the conserved phenylalanine or tryptophan, this likely comes from a read error. No DNA is shown, since the ends of the CDR3 on it are uncertain; the CDR3 is the one TCRdb lists. The chain couples TRBV6-1 to TRBJ1-1; whether TRBD1, the table's D call, matches the DNA was not checked. CDR1 and CDR2 from the germline V gene are MNHNS and SASEGT. The CDR3 contains 13 residues when both ends are counted. CDR3 loop: CASSEQGQGAAGV.

The DNA for the CDR3 is TGTGCCAGTAGTACTGGACTAGCGGGGGCCTACGAGCAGTACTTC. This translates into CASSTGLAGAYEQYF. The chain combines TRBV19 with TRBJ2-7; 13 bases match TRBD2. CDR1 LNHDA and CDR2 SQIVND come from the germline V gene (reference sequence). The trim removed 4 bases at V and 2 bases at J, leaving 2 bases unmatched. The CDR3 has 15 residues.

The chain combines TRBV27 with TRBJ2-7; 12 nucleotides align to TRBD1. V lost 5 bases, J lost 9 bases, and 11 bases stayed unmatched. Germline assignment: CDR1 MNHEY and CDR2 SMNVEV (reference sequence). This CDR3 is 15 amino acids long. The CDR3 bases are TGTGCCAGCAGTGACCTCCGGGACAGGGGGCAGCGGCAGTACTTC. It translates to CASSDLRDRGQRQYF.

The V and J genes are TRBV14 and TRBJ2-1; TRBD2 matches at 9 bases. V was clipped by 4 bases and J by 10 bases; unmatched bases: 11. The CDR3 sequence is 15 residues long. The germline V gene encodes CDR1 SGHDN and CDR2 FVKESK. CDR3 DNA sequence: TGTGCCAGCAGCCCCGGGGTAGCGGGAGTTGAAGAGCAGTTCTTC. Encoded protein: CASSPGVAGVEEQFF.

This chain connects TRBV2 to TRBJ1-5; D not resolved. The CDR3 length is 13 residues. The V gene's germline CDR1 is SNHLY and CDR2 FYNNEI. Trimming cost V 8 bases and J 5 bases, with 13 bases left between them. The CDR3 DNA reads as TGTGCCAGCGGGGAGATGGGGTATCAGCCCCAGCATTTT. It is translated as CASGEMGYQPQHF.

The chain couples TRBV5-4 to TRBJ1-1, with D hard to call. V was trimmed by 4 bases and J by 4 bases, leaving 14 bases between them. The CDR3 sequence is 14 residues long. CDR1 and CDR2 from the germline V gene are SGHNT and YYREEE (reference sequence). The DNA for the CDR3 is TGTGCCAGCAGCCCCAGGCCCCGAAGCACTGAAGCTTTCTTT. It specifies CASSPRPRSTEAFF.

The chain carries TRBV18 and TRBJ1-5, with a possible D match to TRBD1 (5 bases). V was shortened by 3 bases and J by 4 bases, with 13 bases between the two germline ends. This CDR3 region has 15 residues. Germline assignment: CDR1 KGHSH and CDR2 LQKENI. CDR3 region: CASSPQEGPNQPQHF. The CDR3 nucleotides read TGTGCCAGCTCACCCCAAGAGGGGCCAAATCAGCCCCAGCATTTT.

This chain joins TRBV5-4 and TRBJ1-2; the D is unclear. Deletions cut 4 bases from V and 2 bases from J, with 12 bases between. Germline V lookup: CDR1 SGHNT, CDR2 YYREEE (reference sequence). The CDR3 covers 14 residues. The DNA of the CDR3 is TGTGCCAGCAGCCCGGTGGGTGAAAACTATGGCTACACCTTC. Amino acids: CASSPVGENYGYTF.

This clone was counted only a few times. The gene calls are TRBV30 and TRBJ1-5; D gene unclear. Trimming pared 0 bases from V and 4 bases from J, leaving 7 bases between. This CDR3 spans 13 amino acids. Germline-derived CDR1 and CDR2 are GTSNPN and SVGIG (reference sequence). The CDR3 bases are TGTGCCTGGAGTGTGACGGATAATCAGCCCCAGCATTTT. Amino acid sequence: CAWSVTDNQPQHF.

This clone was observed a single time. The CDR3 bases are TGTGCCAGCAGTGACGGTCGATGGGCACCCCTCCACTTT. Protein sequence: CASSDGRWAPLHF. The chain joins TRBV6-1 to TRBJ1-6; D unresolved. This CDR3 contains 13 residues. CDR1 and CDR2 from the germline V gene are MNHNS and SASEGT. V dropped 3 bases and J dropped 11 bases, with 11 bases sitting between them.

The genes are TRBV5-4 and TRBJ1-2, with D unclear. Trimming shortened V by 3 bases and J by 5 bases, and 11 bases separated the two germline ends. Germline V lookup: CDR1 SGHNT, CDR2 YYREEE (reference sequence). The CDR3 covers 13 residues. The CDR3 bases are TGTGCCAGCAGCTCAGCACAGATATATGGCTACACCTTC. Its translation is CASSSAQIYGYTF.

V usage is TRBV29-1 and J usage is TRBJ2-1; tentatively, D is TRBD1 (6 bases). CDR3 length: 14 residues. The V end was cut by 7 bases, the J end by 4 bases, with 17 bases between. The germline V gene encodes CDR1 SQVTM and CDR2 ANQGSEA. In DNA, the CDR3 is TGCAGCGATATTCCGCAGGGGCCTTACAATGAGCAGTTCTTC. It codes for CSDIPQGPYNEQFF.

This chain joins TRBV4-1 and TRBJ1-5; 7 bases are a match to TRBD1. CDR1 is MGHRA, CDR2 YSYEKL, per germline. This CDR3 is built from 16 residues. Trimming at V came to 5 bases and at J to 4 bases, leaving 11 bases not matched to a gene. CDR3 nucleotides: TGCGCCAGCAGCTCCTACCCAGCAGGGGGTAATCAGCCCCAGCATTTT. It yields the protein CASSSYPAGGNQPQHF.